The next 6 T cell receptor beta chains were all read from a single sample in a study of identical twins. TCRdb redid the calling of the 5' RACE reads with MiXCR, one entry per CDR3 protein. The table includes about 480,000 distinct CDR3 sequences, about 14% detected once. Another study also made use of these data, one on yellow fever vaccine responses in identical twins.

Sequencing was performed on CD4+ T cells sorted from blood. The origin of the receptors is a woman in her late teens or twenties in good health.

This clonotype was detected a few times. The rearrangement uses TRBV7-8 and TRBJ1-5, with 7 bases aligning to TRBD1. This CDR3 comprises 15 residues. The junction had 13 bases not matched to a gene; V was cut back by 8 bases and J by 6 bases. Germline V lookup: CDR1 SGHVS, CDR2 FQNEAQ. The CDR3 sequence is CASSWGGGAVQPQHF. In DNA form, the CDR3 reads TGTGCCAGCTCCTGGGGAGGGGGCGCTGTTCAGCCCCAGCATTTT.

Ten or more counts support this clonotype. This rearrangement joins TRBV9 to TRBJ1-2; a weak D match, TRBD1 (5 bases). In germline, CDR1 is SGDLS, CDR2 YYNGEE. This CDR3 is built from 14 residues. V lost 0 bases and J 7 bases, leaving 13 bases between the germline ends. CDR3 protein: CASSVDQGWRGYTF. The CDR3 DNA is TGTGCCAGCAGCGTAGACCAGGGCTGGCGTGGCTACACCTTC.

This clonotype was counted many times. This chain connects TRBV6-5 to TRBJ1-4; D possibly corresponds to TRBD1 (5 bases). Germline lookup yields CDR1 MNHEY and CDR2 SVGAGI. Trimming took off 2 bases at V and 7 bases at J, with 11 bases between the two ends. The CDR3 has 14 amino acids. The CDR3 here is CASSYTGQGEKLFF. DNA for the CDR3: TGTGCCAGCAGTTACACGGGGCAGGGTGAAAAACTGTTTTTT.

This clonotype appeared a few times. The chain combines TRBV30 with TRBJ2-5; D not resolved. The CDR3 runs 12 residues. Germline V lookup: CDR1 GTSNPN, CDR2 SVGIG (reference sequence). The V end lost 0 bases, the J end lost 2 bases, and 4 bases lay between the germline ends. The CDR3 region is CAWSVSQETQYF. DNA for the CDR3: TGTGCCTGGAGTGTGAGTCAAGAGACCCAGTACTTC.

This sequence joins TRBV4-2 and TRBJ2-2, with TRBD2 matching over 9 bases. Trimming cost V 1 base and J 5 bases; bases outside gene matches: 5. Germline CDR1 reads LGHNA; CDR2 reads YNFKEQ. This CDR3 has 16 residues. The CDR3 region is CASSQVSGRGTGELFF. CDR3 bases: TGTGCCAGCAGCCAAGTTAGCGGGAGAGGAACCGGGGAGCTGTTTTTT.

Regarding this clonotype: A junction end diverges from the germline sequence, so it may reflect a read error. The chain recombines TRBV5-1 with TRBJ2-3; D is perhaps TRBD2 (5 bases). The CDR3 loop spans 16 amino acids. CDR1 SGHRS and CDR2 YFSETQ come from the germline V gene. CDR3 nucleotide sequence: TGCGCCAGCAGCTTGGCCCTAAATCCTAGCACAGAAACGCAGTATTTT. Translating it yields CASSLALNPSTETQYF.